This T cell receptor (beta chain) was recorded in a study of shared clonotypes between healthy human individuals. Study outcomes and limitations: Blood was the sole source, and tissue repertoires probably differ. The authors expected sequencing depth to affect clonotype sharing among donors. Memory subsets generally showed smaller estimated richness than naive subsets did.

Germline V gene data show CDR1 as SGHRS and CDR2 as YFSETQ. CDR3 length equals 15 residues. Trimming cost V 1 base and J 0 bases, with 10 bases left between them. Method: immunoSEQ multiplex PCR; TCRdb's copy keeps in-frame clones and lacks some. The table records a few hundred thousand clones, roughly 70% of them present only once. This clone came up a few times. Its antigen is currently unknown. Sequencing input: memory CD4+ T cells sorted from blood. The subset is: CD45RA-negative fraction. The receptor was derived from a man aged 25 to 45 in good health. The gene calls are TRBV5-1 and TRBJ1-1; D is possibly TRBD1 (5 bases). The CDR3 here is CASSLQGKMNTEAFF. Here the CDR3 DNA reads TGCGCCAGCAGCTTGCAGGGCAAGATGAACACTGAAGCTTTCTTT.